This section outlines one T cell receptor beta chain sequence together with its context. Its target is unknown. The assay was immunoSEQ multiplex PCR, and TCRdb's table has in-frame clones only and misses some. This table has around 1.5 million clones, roughly 98% appearing once. These data belong to a study of shared clonotypes between healthy human individuals. Study conclusions and caveats: Non-shared clonotypes had lower generation probabilities than those shared by all four donors.

Trimming cost V 7 bases and J 0 bases, with 10 bases left between them. CDR3 length: 14 residues. CDR1 and CDR2 from the germline V gene are MNHEY and SMNVEV (reference sequence). The chain couples TRBV27 to TRBJ2-1; a weak D match, TRBD1 (7 bases). Sequenced: naive CD4+ T cells sorted from blood. Subset denoted: CD45RA+ positively selected. The clonotype comes from a man younger than 45 in good health. The CDR3 reads CASTGGFSYNEQFF. Written as DNA, the CDR3 is TGTGCCAGCACAGGGGGGTTCTCCTACAATGAGCAGTTCTTC.